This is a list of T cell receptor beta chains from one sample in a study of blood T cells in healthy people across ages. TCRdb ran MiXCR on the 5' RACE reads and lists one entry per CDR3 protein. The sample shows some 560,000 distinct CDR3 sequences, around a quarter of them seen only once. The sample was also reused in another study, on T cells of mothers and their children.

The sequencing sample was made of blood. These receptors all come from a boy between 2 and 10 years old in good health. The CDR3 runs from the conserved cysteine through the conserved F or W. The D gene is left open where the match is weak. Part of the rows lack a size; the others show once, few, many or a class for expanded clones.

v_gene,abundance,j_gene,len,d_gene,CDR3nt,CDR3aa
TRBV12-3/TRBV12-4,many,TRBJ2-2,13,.,TGTGCCAGCAGCTTAGGGAGCACCGGGGAGCTGTTTTTT,CASSLGSTGELFF
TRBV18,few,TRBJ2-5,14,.,TGTGCCAGCTCACCTGGGGCCAGGGAAGAGACCCAGTACTTC,CASSPGAREETQYF
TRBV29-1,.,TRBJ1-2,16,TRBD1,TGCAGCGTTGCGAAGGAAGGACAGGCGGTCTACTATGGCTACACCTTC,CSVAKEGQAVYYGYTF
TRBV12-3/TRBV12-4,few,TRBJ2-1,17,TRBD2,TGTGCCAGCAGCGCTATTTCAGCGGGAGACTATTCCGGTGAGCAGTTCTTC,CASSAISAGDYSGEQFF
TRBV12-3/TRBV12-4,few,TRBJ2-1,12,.,TGTGCCAGCCGATTAGGGGCAGGTGAGCAGTTCTTC,CASRLGAGEQFF
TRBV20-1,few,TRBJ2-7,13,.,TGCAGTGCTAGACCTGACAGGATGTACGAGCAGTACTTC,CSARPDRMYEQYF
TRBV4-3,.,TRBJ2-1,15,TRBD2,TGCGCCAGCAGCCTACTAGCGGGCTCCTACAATGAGCAGTTCTTC,CASSLLAGSYNEQFF
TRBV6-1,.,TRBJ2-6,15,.,TGTGCCAGCAGTGATCCCCGTTCTGGGGCCAACGTCCTGACTTTC,CASSDPRSGANVLTF
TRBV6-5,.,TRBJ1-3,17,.,TGTGCCAGCAGTTACTCCCCTCCGACGGCGACCTTAAGCACCATATATTTT,CASSYSPPTATLSTIYF
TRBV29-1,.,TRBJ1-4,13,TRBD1,TGCAGCGTTGGCACAGGGGTAGGCGAAAAACTGTTTTTT,CSVGTGVGEKLFF
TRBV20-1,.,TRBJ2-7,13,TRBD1,TGCAGTGGCCGGGACAGGGGTTGGGGGGAGCAGTACTTC,CSGRDRGWGEQYF